The 16 T cell receptor beta chains reported below all come from one sample, sequenced in a study of T cells in Graves' hyperthyroidism and ophthalmopathy. TCR beta CDR3 sequences were amplified from RNA transcripts. The HTBI primer set was used in a first-round RT-PCR of the TCR CDR3. TCRdb re-derived calls from the multiplex PCR reads in MiXCR, one entry per CDR3 protein. The table has 450,000 to 550,000 distinct CDR3 sequences, approximately 25% seen once. Sequenced sample: blood. Receptor source: a woman in her 30s with Graves' ophthalmopathy.

CDR3 DNA: TGCAGTGCTAGGGGGAGGGTAAGCAATCAGCCCCAGCATTTT. It yields the protein CSARGRVSNQPQHF. The V call is TRBV20-1, the J call TRBJ1-5; no firm D call. This CDR3 has 14 amino acids. Trimming removed 3 bases from V and 1 base from J, with 10 bases in between. In germline, CDR1 is DFQATT, CDR2 SNEGSKA (reference sequence).

This chain's CDR3 is CSASEGHLKETQYF. CDR3 in DNA: TGCAGTGCGAGCGAGGGACACTTAAAAGAGACCCAGTACTTC. V gene TRBV20-1 combines with J gene TRBJ2-5; maybe TRBD1 (6 bases). Germline V gene data show CDR1 as DFQATT and CDR2 as SNEGSKA (reference sequence). Trimming took off 6 bases at V and 3 bases at J, with 17 bases between the two ends. The CDR3 spans 14 residues.

This clonotype was detected ten times or more. This rearrangement joins TRBV5-1 to TRBJ2-7, with a possible D match to TRBD1 (5 bases). CDR1 is SGHRS and CDR2 is YFSETQ in the germline V gene. CDR3 length: 14 residues. V lost 0 bases and J lost 3, with 10 bases in between. As DNA, the CDR3 is TGCGCCAGCAGCTTGGTTGCAGGGAACTACGAGCAGTACTTC. Translation gives CASSLVAGNYEQYF.

The chain recombines TRBV2 with TRBJ1-6, with 8 bases matching TRBD1. The germline V gene encodes CDR1 SNHLY and CDR2 FYNNEI. V shed 6 bases and J 2 bases; nucleotides not matched to a gene: 3. CDR3 length equals 15 residues. The CDR3, as DNA: TGTGCCAGCAGCCGGGACAGGCCCTATAATTCACCCCTCCACTTT. It encodes CASSRDRPYNSPLHF.

The V gene is TRBV29-1, the J gene TRBJ2-4; no definite D call. With 3 bases removed from V and 0 bases from J, the gap between germline ends came to 9 bases. Germline V CDR1 and CDR2: SQVTM, ANQGSEA. The CDR3 runs 14 residues. CDR3 in DNA: TGCAGCGTTGAGGACGGATTAGCCAAAAACATTCAGTACTTC. Encoded protein: CSVEDGLAKNIQYF.

CDR3 sequence: CASSLGGHTNTEAFF. As DNA, the CDR3 is TGTGCCAGCAGCCTCGGCGGGCATACGAACACTGAAGCTTTCTTT. The rearrangement uses TRBV6-1 and TRBJ1-1; no reliable D call. This CDR3 comprises 15 residues. Germline V gene data show CDR1 as MNHNS and CDR2 as SASEGT. V lost 6 bases to trimming and J lost 1 base, with 15 bases between them.

In this sample, this clonotype turned up many times. The chain has TRBV28 and TRBJ2-3; D is undetermined. Germline V gene data show CDR1 as MDHEN and CDR2 as SYDVKM. This CDR3 has 12 residues. V was trimmed by 6 bases and J by 3 bases, leaving 7 bases between them. Here the CDR3 DNA reads TGTGCCAGCAGACAACTGACAGATACGCAGTATTTT. Protein product: CASRQLTDTQYF.

The chain uses TRBV19 and TRBJ2-7; D is possibly TRBD1 or TRBD2 (5 bases each). Germline V lookup: CDR1 LNHDA, CDR2 SQIVND (reference sequence). V was trimmed by 6 bases and J by 2 bases, leaving 20 bases between them. This CDR3 is built from 16 residues. CDR3 in amino acids: CASSHPSAGSPYEQYF. CDR3 in DNA: TGTGCCAGTAGCCATCCCTCAGCAGGGAGCCCCTACGAGCAGTACTTC.

This clonotype has a count of ten or more. The chain links TRBV6-5 to TRBJ1-1, with 7 bases fitting TRBD1. The CDR3 consists of 16 residues. Germline CDR1 MNHEY, CDR2 SVGAGI. The V segment lost 0 bases and the J segment 5 bases; nucleotides outside the gene matches: 9. As DNA, the CDR3 is TGTGCCAGCAGTTACTCGCACGGACAGGCGAGAACTGAAGCTTTCTTT. Translation gives CASSYSHGQARTEAFF.

This rearrangement joins TRBV11-2 to TRBJ2-2; D not certain. Trimming shortened V by 5 bases and J by 0 bases, and 10 bases separated the two germline ends. The CDR3 extends over 15 amino acids. Germline CDR1 is SGHAT and CDR2 is FQNNGV. CDR3 sequence reads: CASSPVESNTGELFF. The CDR3, as DNA: TGTGCCAGCAGCCCTGTAGAATCGAACACCGGGGAGCTGTTTTTT.

The chain employs TRBV6-2 or TRBV6-3 and TRBJ2-7, with a weak D call TRBD1 (5 bases). V dropped 8 bases and J dropped 3 bases, with 35 bases sitting between them. There are 20 residues in the CDR3. Germline V CDR1 and CDR2: MNHEY, SVGEGT. The CDR3 sequence: CASEKILPPSRAGKGYEQYF. Here the CDR3 DNA reads TGTGCCAGCGAAAAAATCCTTCCACCCTCCCGGGCAGGGAAGGGCTACGAGCAGTACTTC.

This clonotype was recorded at least ten times. The V call is TRBV4-2, the J call TRBJ1-5; D gene unclear. The CDR3 sequence is 13 residues long. The V gene lost 1 base and the J gene lost 4 bases, with 5 bases spanning the gap. Germline V gives CDR1 LGHNA, CDR2 YNFKEQ. The CDR3 loop is CASSQARNQPQHF. CDR3 sequence (DNA): TGTGCCAGCAGCCAAGCCCGTAATCAGCCCCAGCATTTT.

This clonotype appeared a few times. The chain employs TRBV2 and TRBJ1-5; TRBD1 might be the D (5 bases). Germline V gives CDR1 SNHLY, CDR2 FYNNEI. The CDR3 extends over 13 amino acids. The V and J ends lost 4 bases and 7 bases respectively, with 11 bases between them. The CDR3 protein is CASSGWGGQPQHF. The CDR3 region has the DNA TGTGCCAGCAGTGGTTGGGGGGGACAGCCCCAGCATTTT.

This clonotype was counted many times. The gene calls are TRBV6-1 and TRBJ2-7, with 9 bases identical to TRBD1. This CDR3 has 15 residues. Germline loops: CDR1 MNHNS, CDR2 SASEGT. After removal of 3 bases from V and 3 bases from J, the junction contained 6 bases not matched to a gene. DNA of the CDR3: TGTGCCAGCAGTGAGCTGACAGGGGGTCGCTACGAGCAGTACTTC. Its translation is CASSELTGGRYEQYF.

This clonotype has more than one count but fewer than ten. The junction does not match germline at one end; this may be a read error. The gene calls are TRBV3-1 and TRBJ1-1; D may be TRBD1 (6 bases). This CDR3 has 14 residues. The germline gives CDR1 LGHDT, CDR2 YNNKEL (reference sequence). The CDR3 loop is CASNQGGGKFGAFF. The CDR3 DNA reads TGTGCCAGCAACCAAGGGGGTGGTAAGTTTGGAGCTTTCTTT.

The chain carries TRBV2 and TRBJ1-2, with D possibly matching TRBD1 (6 bases). This CDR3 is built from 14 residues. Trimming removed 7 bases at V and 4 bases at J, with 16 bases between. CDR1 is SNHLY, CDR2 FYNNEI, per germline. The CDR3 nucleotides are TGTGCCAGCACTCAAGGGGGAGCAGCCTATGGCTACACCTTC. This sequence encodes CASTQGGAAYGYTF.